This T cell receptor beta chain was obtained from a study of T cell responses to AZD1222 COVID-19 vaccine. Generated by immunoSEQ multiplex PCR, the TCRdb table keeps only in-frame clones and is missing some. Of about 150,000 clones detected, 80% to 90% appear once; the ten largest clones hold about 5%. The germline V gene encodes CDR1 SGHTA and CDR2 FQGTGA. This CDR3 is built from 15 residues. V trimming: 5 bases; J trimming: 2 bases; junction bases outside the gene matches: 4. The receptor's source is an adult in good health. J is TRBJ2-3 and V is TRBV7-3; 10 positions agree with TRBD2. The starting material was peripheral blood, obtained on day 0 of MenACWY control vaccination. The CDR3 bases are TGTGCCAGCAGCCGGACTAGCGGATACACAGATACGCAGTATTTT. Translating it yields CASSRTSGYTDTQYF.